This T cell receptor (beta chain) is from a study of blood T cell repertoires in COVID-19 (dated by TCRdb to the early 2020s). Regarding the research as a whole: Samples covering the acute and convalescent phases of COVID-19 were provided by collaborators in the United States, Italy and Spain. Where available, HLA class I and class II types were obtained from metadata supplied by the sample provider rather than from assay-based typing. The prospective study material was composed of cDNA or gDNA derived from T cells, B-cell-depleted T cells, or PBMCs. A de-identified subject ID, COVID-19 status, age in years and sex were almost always included in the sample metadata. The dataset comprised deeply sampled blood TCRbeta repertoires from subjects exposed to, actively infected with, or recovered from COVID-19. The repertoires were released in a freely available public database intended as a resource for research on the immune response to SARS-CoV-2. Samples came from the ongoing ImmuneRACE study (first 160 participants) plus 1,254 subjects from 6 global collaborators. General study outcomes and caveats: Clinical and demographic metadata were provided uncurated, with the amount varying by source and participant.

TCRbeta CDR3 regions were amplified from genomic DNA using the immunoSEQ Assay, a bias-controlled multiplex PCR. For the original study's pipeline: The number of nucleated cells in each sample was estimated by amplification of reference gene primers within the assay. Sequence reads were collapsed and filtered to measure the absolute abundance of every unique TCRbeta CDR3 rearrangement. For each sample, productive Simpson clonality was calculated as the square root of Simpson's diversity index over productive rearrangements. Sourced from immuneACCESS, this table was stored by TCRdb with only in-frame sequences that have V and J called. A share of the clones is absent; for the studies checked, an unresolved V gene accounts for under half, and the remainder has no known explanation. V and J calls and clone size follow that table, whereas D and trimming were derived from the DNA. This sample comprises 130,000 to 150,000 clones, over 75% of them detected only once. Jointly, the top ten make up approximately 2% of the sample.

The collaborating institutions used their own protocols to collect whole blood in K2EDTA tubes. Collaborator samples were shipped for TCRbeta analysis as frozen whole blood, isolated PBMCs, or DNA extracted from either sample type. Points on this clone: Its antigen target is currently unknown. It has no much larger one-base neighbor in the sample; base qualities were not kept.

Compared with germline, V lacks 4 bases and J lacks 4 bases; bases without a gene match: 6. CDR1 KGHDR and CDR2 SFDVKD were looked up in the germline V gene. Taken from cysteine to phenylalanine, the CDR3 has 17 residues. CDR3 DNA only is kept here, 51 bases in frame from base 1. Recombination joined TRBV24-1 with TRBJ2-1, and 13 junctional nucleotides match TRBD2. The sequencing sample was made of peripheral blood. This TCR was sampled from a man between 70 and 80 years old with acute or convalescent COVID-19. The nucleotide sequence is given as TGTGCCACCAGTGAGCACGGACTAGCGGGAGCTTACAATGAGCAGTTCTTC. Its amino acids are CATSEHGLAGAYNEQFF.